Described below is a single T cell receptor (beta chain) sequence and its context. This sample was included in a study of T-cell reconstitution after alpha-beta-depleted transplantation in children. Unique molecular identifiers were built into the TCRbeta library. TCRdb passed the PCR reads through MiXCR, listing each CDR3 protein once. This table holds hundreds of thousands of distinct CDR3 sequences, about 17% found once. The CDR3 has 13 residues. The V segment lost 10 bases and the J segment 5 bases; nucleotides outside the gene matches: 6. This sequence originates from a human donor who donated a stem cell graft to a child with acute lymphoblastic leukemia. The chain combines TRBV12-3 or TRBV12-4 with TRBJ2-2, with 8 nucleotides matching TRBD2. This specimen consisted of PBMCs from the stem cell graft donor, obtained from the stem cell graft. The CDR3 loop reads CAILGGETGELFF. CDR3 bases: TGTGCCATTCTCGGGGGGGAAACCGGGGAGCTGTTTTTT.